Each of the 24 T cell receptor beta chains below was sequenced from the same sample in a study of cytotoxic CD8 clonotypes in ibrutinib-treated CLL. Profiled with immunoSEQ multiplex PCR; TCRdb holds only in-frame clones, not every one. The table lists some 150,000 clones, roughly 83% of them singletons. Sample: PBMCs, taken after 12 months of ibrutinib treatment. The source of these receptors is a human donor with chronic lymphocytic leukemia.

Of note for this clone: This specimen includes other DNA sequences encoding the same CDR3. The chain has TRBV19 and TRBJ2-5; D is unresolved. Germline V lookup: CDR1 LNHDA, CDR2 SQIVND (reference sequence). Trimming pared 4 bases from V and 2 bases from J, leaving 8 bases between. This CDR3 spans 13 amino acids. This CDR3 reads CASSRGSQETQYF. The DNA for the CDR3 is TGTGCCAGTAGTAGGGGATCACAAGAGACCCAGTACTTC.

This clone was seen a handful of times. V and J are TRBV7-9 and TRBJ2-3, with TRBD2 matching 7 bases. Germline V gene lookup returns CDR1 SEHNR and CDR2 FQNEAQ (reference sequence). The trim removed 1 base at V and 5 bases at J, leaving 6 bases unmatched. CDR3 length: 15 amino acids. The CDR3 loop reads CASSLGLALVDTQYF. The CDR3 region has the DNA TGTGCCAGCAGCTTAGGACTAGCATTAGTAGATACGCAGTATTTT.

The J gene is TRBJ1-1, the V gene TRBV7-9; unclear D gene. The V gene's germline CDR1 is SEHNR and CDR2 FQNEAQ (reference sequence). This CDR3 region has 14 residues. Trimming removed 2 bases at V and 1 base at J, with 8 bases between. CDR3 coding DNA: TGTGCCAGCAGCTTAATGGCCCAGAACACTGAAGCTTTCTTT. As protein: CASSLMAQNTEAFF.

The CDR3 loop is CASSVRGGSEAFF. CDR3 in DNA: TGCGCCAGCAGCGTCAGGGGAGGTTCTGAAGCTTTCTTT. The chain employs TRBV4-1 and TRBJ1-1; the D gene is possibly TRBD1 (6 bases). This CDR3 is built from 13 residues. Trimming cost V 5 bases and J 6 bases, with 13 bases left between them. Per the germline V gene, CDR1 is MGHRA and CDR2 is YSYEKL.

The table lists this clone with a count of one. The rearrangement uses TRBV12-2 and TRBJ1-1; TRBD1, the table's D call, lacks a check against the DNA. TRBV12-2 is noted as a pseudogene. The CDR3 is 16 amino acids. CDR3 nucleotide sequence: TGTGCAAGTCGCTTAGATGTACAGCATCCGAACACTGAAGCTTTCTTT. Its translation is CASRLDVQHPNTEAFF.

J is TRBJ2-2 and V is TRBV2, with 7 bases aligning to TRBD1. The CDR3 spans 19 residues. V trimming: 6 bases; J trimming: 4 bases; junction bases outside the gene matches: 20. The germline CDR1 and CDR2 sequences are SNHLY and FYNNEI. The DNA of the CDR3 is TGTGCCAGCAGGGGGCGTCGTTCTCAGGGGGAATTTGTCACCGGGGAGCTGTTTTTT. Translated, it gives CASRGRRSQGEFVTGELFF. Based on the CDR3 plus reference TRBV2 and TRBJ2-2, the full variable domain is EPEVTQTPSHQVTQMGQEVILRCVPISNHLYFYWYRQILGQKVEFLVSFYNNEISEKSEIFDDQFSVERPDGSNFTLKIRSTKLEDSAMYFCASRGRRSQGEFVTGELFFGEGSRLTVL.

The chain uses TRBV4-1 and TRBJ1-4, with 12 bases that match TRBD1. From germline, CDR1 is MGHRA and CDR2 YSYEKL. This CDR3 spans 16 amino acids. V trimming: 3 bases; J trimming: 4 bases; junction bases outside the gene matches: 3. The CDR3 loop is CASSQGQGAGNEKLFF. The CDR3 DNA sequence: TGCGCCAGCAGCCAGGGACAGGGGGCTGGTAATGAAAAACTGTTTTTT.

The J gene is TRBJ2-2, the V gene TRBV1; TRBD2 is the table's D call, not checked against the DNA. TRBV1 is classified as a pseudogene. This CDR3 has 21 residues. The DNA of the CDR3 is TGCACCAGCAGCCAAGATCAGTCAGGGCTAGCGGGACCCCCGAACACCGGGGAGCTGTTTTTT. It translates to CTSSQDQSGLAGPPNTGELFF.

The genes are TRBV7-2 and TRBJ2-1; TRBD1 might be the D (6 bases). Trimming pared 7 bases from V and 5 bases from J, leaving 15 bases between. The CDR3 is made up of 14 amino acids. CDR1 SGHTA and CDR2 FQGNSA come from the germline V gene. CDR3: CASTLSPGDNEQFF. The CDR3 DNA follows: TGTGCCAGCACCCTGAGCCCAGGGGACAATGAGCAGTTCTTC.

The genes are TRBV28 and TRBJ2-7; TRBD1 might be the D (6 bases). The length of the CDR3 is 15 residues. CDR1 and CDR2 from the germline V gene are MDHEN and SYDVKM. The V end lost 6 bases, the J end lost 3 bases, and 18 bases lay between the germline ends. In nucleotides, the CDR3 is TGTGCCAGCAGCCCTGACCGGGACACGCTCTACGAGCAGTACTTC. This sequence encodes CASSPDRDTLYEQYF.

The chain recombines TRBV30 with TRBJ2-3, with 11 bases lining up with TRBD1. Germline-derived CDR1 and CDR2 are GTSNPN and SVGIG (reference sequence). V shed 4 bases, J shed 4 bases, and the junction held 10 bases outside the gene matches. The CDR3 loop spans 16 amino acids. CDR3 protein: CAWNAGWTGGADTQYF. As DNA, the CDR3 is TGTGCCTGGAACGCGGGATGGACAGGGGGCGCAGATACGCAGTATTTT.

This chain uses TRBV4-3 with TRBJ2-4; the D is unclear. Germline-derived CDR1 and CDR2 are LGHNA and YSLEER. The CDR3 totals 15 residues. The V end lost 3 bases, the J end lost 0 bases, and 9 bases lay between the germline ends. The DNA of the CDR3 is TGCGCCAGCAGCCAGGTTATAGAAGCCAAAAACATTCAGTACTTC. Residues: CASSQVIEAKNIQYF.

The V gene is TRBV19, the J gene TRBJ2-7, with TRBD2 matching over 9 bases. V dropped 7 bases and J dropped 1; count of bases not matched to a gene: 8. Per germline, CDR1 LNHDA and CDR2 SQIVND (reference sequence). The CDR3 runs 15 residues. DNA of the CDR3: TGTGCCAGTACAACCGGGACTAGCAATTCCTACGAGCAGTACTTC. Translation: CASTTGTSNSYEQYF.

This chain uses TRBV9 with TRBJ2-7; either TRBD1 or TRBD2 may fit D (5 bases each). CDR1 is SGDLS and CDR2 is YYNGEE in the germline V gene. The length of the CDR3 is 14 residues. Deletions cut 1 base from V and 7 bases from J, with 15 bases between. CDR3 coding DNA: TGTGCCAGCAGCGTACAGGGCAATTCGGGAGAGCAGTACTTC. Amino acids: CASSVQGNSGEQYF. Based on the CDR3 plus reference TRBV9 and TRBJ2-7, the full variable domain is DSGVTQTPKHLITATGQRVTLRCSPRSGDLSVYWYQQSLDQGLQFLIQYYNGEERAKGNILERFSAQQFPDLHSELNLSSLELGDSALYFCASSVQGNSGEQYFGPGTRLTVT.

This chain joins TRBV5-6 and TRBJ2-1, with a possible D match to TRBD1 (6 bases). The V gene's germline CDR1 is SGHDT and CDR2 YYEEEE. The V and J ends lost 3 bases and 0 bases respectively, with 19 bases between them. The CDR3 length is 18 residues. CDR3 nucleotide sequence: TGTGCCAGCAGCTCTGGACCCATCCAGGGGAGCTCCTACAATGAGCAGTTCTTC. It yields the protein CASSSGPIQGSSYNEQFF.

V and J are TRBV5-6 and TRBJ1-1; no reliable D call. The V end lost 0 bases, the J end lost 3 bases, and 3 bases lay between the germline ends. The CDR3 covers 12 residues. CDR1 SGHDT and CDR2 YYEEEE come from the germline V gene. In DNA form, the CDR3 reads TGTGCCAGCAGCTTGGACTACACTGAAGCTTTCTTT. Its translation: CASSLDYTEAFF. The whole variable domain, filled in from reference TRBV5-6 and TRBJ1-1, reads DAGVTQSPTHLIKTRGQQVTLRCSPKSGHDTVSWYQQALGQGPQFIFQYYEEEERQRGNFPDRFSGHQFPNYSSELNVNALLLGDSALYLCASSLDYTEAFFGQGTRLTVV.

The chain recombines TRBV6-8 with TRBJ2-4; 7 positions match TRBD1. This CDR3 comprises 15 residues. Unmatched junction bases numbered 5, after V lost 5 bases and J lost 1 base. Germline CDR1 is MNHGY and CDR2 is SAAAGT. The DNA of the CDR3 is TGTGCCAGCAGTCCCAGGGGGAGTGCCAAAAACATTCAGTACTTC. Translation: CASSPRGSAKNIQYF.

A few counts support this clone. V gene TRBV4-3 combines with J gene TRBJ2-3; TRBD1 agrees at 9 bases. Losses at the gene ends were 8 bases for V and 3 bases for J; bases not matched to a gene: 9. The germline V gene encodes CDR1 LGHNA and CDR2 YSLEER. This CDR3 contains 15 residues. The CDR3 DNA reads TGCGCCAGCGTCCACCACAGGGGGCGGACAGATACGCAGTATTTT. This encodes CASVHHRGRTDTQYF.

The genes are TRBV11-2 and TRBJ2-1; possibly TRBD1 or TRBD2 for D (5 bases each). With 1 base removed from V and 5 bases from J, the gap between germline ends came to 12 bases. Per germline, CDR1 SGHAT and CDR2 FQNNGV. This CDR3 comprises 15 residues. In nucleotides, the CDR3 is TGTGCCAGCAGCTTAGTTGGGGGAGTAGACAATGAGCAGTTCTTC. Translating gives CASSLVGGVDNEQFF.

V and J are TRBV15 and TRBJ1-4; 9 nucleotides line up with TRBD1. The V gene's germline CDR1 is LNHNV and CDR2 YYDKDF (reference sequence). After removal of 4 bases from V and 6 bases from J, the junction contained 6 bases not matched to a gene. The CDR3 is 15 amino acids. CDR3 nucleotides: TGTGCCACCAGCACCGGGACAGGGTGGGATGAAAAACTGTTTTTT. As protein: CATSTGTGWDEKLFF.

This chain uses TRBV4-2 with TRBJ2-7; no firm D call. Trimming left V 4 bases short and J 5 bases short, with 21 bases between. The CDR3 totals 16 residues. Germline assignment: CDR1 LGHNA and CDR2 YNFKEQ. The CDR3 sequence is CASSPGDWAYPHEQYF. CDR3 bases: TGTGCCAGCAGCCCGGGTGATTGGGCCTACCCCCACGAGCAGTACTTC.

The chain is built from TRBV28 and TRBJ2-4; the D call may be TRBD1 or TRBD2 (5 bases each). The germline V and J ends were trimmed by 3 bases and 8 bases, with 11 bases remaining between them. This CDR3 spans 13 amino acids. Looked up from germline, CDR1 is MDHEN and CDR2 is SYDVKM. The CDR3 region is CASSFGRGDIQYF. Here the CDR3 DNA reads TGTGCCAGCAGTTTCGGACGAGGGGACATTCAGTACTTC.

V usage is TRBV7-9 and J usage is TRBJ2-3; D is ambiguous. The germline V gene encodes CDR1 SEHNR and CDR2 FQNEAQ (reference sequence). This CDR3 comprises 15 residues. V lost 3 bases to trimming and J lost 3 bases, with 13 bases between them. CDR3 coding DNA: TGTGCCAGCAGCTTTAGTACGGGTGAAACAGATACGCAGTATTTT. Its translation is CASSFSTGETDTQYF.

This rearrangement joins TRBV5-1 to TRBJ1-1; unclear D gene. Germline CDR1 and CDR2: SGHRS and YFSETQ. V lost 0 bases to trimming and J lost 7 bases, with 13 bases between them. The CDR3 is 14 residues long. CDR3 coding DNA: TGCGCCAGCAGCTTGGAATTAGGCCTTGTTGAAGCTTTCTTT. Translating gives CASSLELGLVEAFF. Full variable domain (outside the CDR3, taken from reference TRBV5-1 and TRBJ1-1): KAGVTQTPRYLIKTRGQQVTLSCSPISGHRSVSWYQQTPGQGLQFLFEYFSETQRNKGNFPGRFSGRQFSNSRSEMNVSTLELGDSALYLCASSLELGLVEAFFGQGTRLTVV.